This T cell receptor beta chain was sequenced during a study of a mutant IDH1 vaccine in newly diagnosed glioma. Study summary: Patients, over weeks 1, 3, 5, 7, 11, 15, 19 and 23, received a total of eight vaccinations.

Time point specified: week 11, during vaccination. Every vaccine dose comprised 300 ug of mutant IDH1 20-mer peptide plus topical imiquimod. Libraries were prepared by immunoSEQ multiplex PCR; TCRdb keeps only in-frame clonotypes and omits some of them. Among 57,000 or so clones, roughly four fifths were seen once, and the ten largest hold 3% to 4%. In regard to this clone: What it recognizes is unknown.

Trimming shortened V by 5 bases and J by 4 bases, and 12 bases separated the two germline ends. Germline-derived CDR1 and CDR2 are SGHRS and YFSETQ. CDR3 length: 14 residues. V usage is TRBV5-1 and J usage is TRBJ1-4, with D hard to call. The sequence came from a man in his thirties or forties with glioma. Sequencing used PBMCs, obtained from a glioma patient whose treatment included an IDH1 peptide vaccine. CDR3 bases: TGCGCCAGCAGTAGCGGAAGCCATAATGAAAAACTGTTTTTT. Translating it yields CASSSGSHNEKLFF.